This TCR beta chain was documented in a study of CD8 T cells in Susac syndrome (dated by TCRdb to between 2018 and 2020). For the wider study: Repertoire sequencing was used to test whether CD8+ T cell activation and differentiation in Susac syndrome was antigen driven.

As for this clonotype: No antigen is known for it. Qualities for individual bases were not recorded, and no much larger clone is one base off.

High-throughput TCR beta sequencing profiled peripheral blood CD8+ and CD4+ T cells from healthy donors, Susac syndrome patients and multiple sclerosis patients. Healthy donors were included as age- and sex-matched controls. CD8+ TEMRA cells were enriched by FACS, while bulk CD8+ and CD4+ T cells were purified by magnetic negative isolation. Blood was collected in EDTA tubes and processed within 24 hours, with PBMCs isolated through density gradient centrifugation. PBMCs destined for TCR sequencing were cryopreserved in liquid nitrogen and later thawed in a 37 °C water bath. The sorted or isolated CD4+, CD8+ and CD8+ TEMRA cells had a purity of 90% or higher. Its CDR3 holds 16 amino acids, cysteine through phenylalanine. Here the CDR3 DNA is all that survives: 48 bases in frame from base 1. V drops 5 bases and J drops 0 bases, leaving 14 bases in between. The germline V gene encodes CDR1 SEHNR and CDR2 FQNEAQ (reference sequence).

Summary of the overall study and its limitations: The number of individuals in the TCR sequencing and HLA analysis was recognized as being relatively small.

RNA was extracted using the RNeasy kit, and roughly 0.45 to 1 microgram was reverse transcribed with random hexamers. The immunoSEQ multiplex PCR assay, which covers 54 Vbeta and 13 Jbeta segments, was used to amplify TCR beta CDR3 regions. PCR amplification bias was corrected using a synthetic template baseline for primer optimization and computational correction. Concerning the study's data processing: Only productive sequences were kept, with reads annotated to V, D and J genes according to IMGT and analyzed in immunoSEQ Analyzer. Clonality was computed as one minus Shannon entropy normalized by log2 of the number of productive unique sequences. Public and private clones were assessed among the 100 most prevalent clones of each patient and control. Susac-specific clones were defined as absent from healthy and MS cohorts, 1052 published viral clones and other ImmuneACCESS disease sequences. In TCRdb, the public reads were trimmed at Q25 with fastp and aligned with MiXCR, with productive beta chains retained. For every CDR3 protein sequence, its rows merge into one entry that carries the most common genes and DNA. It is TCRdb's table, rather than the study itself, that gives the V and J calls and clone size. Counted in this sample were some 150,000 distinct CDR3 sequences; 94% of them appeared once. The top ten clones comprise approximately 0.09% of the sample.

This receptor was taken from a human donor in good health. The chain joins TRBV7-9 to TRBJ1-3; TRBD1 is a weak D gene call, 5 bases matching. Sample: CD4+ T cells from PBMCs. Here is the DNA: TGTGCCAGCAGCGCGACGGGACGGACCTCTGGAAACACCATATATTTT. It translates as CASSATGRTSGNTIYF.